This is a list of T cell receptor beta chains from one sample in a study of beta chain features in type 1 diabetes. Method: immunoSEQ multiplex PCR; TCRdb's copy keeps in-frame clones and lacks some. The profile shows about 290,000 clones, roughly 8% of them singletons. The sequencing input was central memory CD4+ T cells from blood. The receptor set was obtained from a woman in her late teens or twenties in good health. CDR3s include the opening cysteine and the closing phenylalanine or tryptophan. The order of the fields is D gene, clone size, V gene, J gene, CDR3 DNA, CDR3 protein. D genes are given only for firm matches. Rows may omit the clone size; those that give it use once, few, many or a size class.

d_call: NA; clone_size: NA; v_call: TRBV30; j_call: TRBJ1-1; cdr3_nt: TGTGCCTGGAAAGGGAACACTGAAGCTTTCTTT; cdr3_aa: CAWKGNTEAFF
d_call: NA; clone_size: NA; v_call: TRBV7-2; j_call: TRBJ1-6; cdr3_nt: TGTGCCAGCAGCCTTGACAGGTGGGCTTCACCCCTCCACTTT; cdr3_aa: CASSLDRWASPLHF
d_call: NA; clone_size: few; v_call: TRBV25-1; j_call: TRBJ1-1; cdr3_nt: TGTGCCAGCAGTGAACATGGCGCAGGTCCGTTCACTGAAGCTTTCTTT; cdr3_aa: CASSEHGAGPFTEAFF
d_call: TRBD1; clone_size: few; v_call: TRBV15; j_call: TRBJ1-5; cdr3_nt: TGTGCCACCAGCAGAGCGACAGGGAATCAGCCCCAGCATTTT; cdr3_aa: CATSRATGNQPQHF
d_call: NA; clone_size: few; v_call: TRBV4-3; j_call: TRBJ2-5; cdr3_nt: TGCGCCAGCAGCCAAGATCACAGTGCTACTACCCACTTC; cdr3_aa: CASSQDHSATTHF
d_call: TRBD2; clone_size: NA; v_call: TRBV7-9; j_call: TRBJ2-1; cdr3_nt: TGTGCCAGCAGCTTCCAAATTCCTAGCGGGGGGCGCAATGAGCAGTTCTTC; cdr3_aa: CASSFQIPSGGRNEQFF
d_call: TRBD1; clone_size: NA; v_call: TRBV7-9; j_call: TRBJ2-3; cdr3_nt: TGTGCCAGCAGCTTAGGGACACAGGGGTTCGCAGATACGCAGTATTTT; cdr3_aa: CASSLGTQGFADTQYF
d_call: TRBD1; clone_size: NA; v_call: TRBV4-3; j_call: TRBJ1-6; cdr3_nt: TGCGCCAGCAGCCAAGATTGGGGGAGACAGGGGCGCCGGTCACCCCTCCACTTT; cdr3_aa: CASSQDWGRQGRRSPLHF
d_call: TRBD1; clone_size: few; v_call: TRBV6-5; j_call: TRBJ1-5; cdr3_nt: TGTGCCAGCAGCCTCGACAGGGATCGTCAGCCCCAGCATTTT; cdr3_aa: CASSLDRDRQPQHF
d_call: NA; clone_size: few; v_call: TRBV5-1; j_call: TRBJ2-1; cdr3_nt: TGCGCCAGCAGCTTGAACCTAAATGAGCAGTTCTTC; cdr3_aa: CASSLNLNEQFF
d_call: NA; clone_size: NA; v_call: TRBV7-9; j_call: TRBJ1-2; cdr3_nt: TGTGCCAGCAGAAAGGGTGGCGACCTTAACTATGGCTACACCTTC; cdr3_aa: CASRKGGDLNYGYTF
d_call: NA; clone_size: NA; v_call: TRBV19; j_call: TRBJ2-3; cdr3_nt: TGTGCCAGTAGTTCACAGGGAAATACGCAGTATTTT; cdr3_aa: CASSSQGNTQYF
d_call: NA; clone_size: many; v_call: TRBV7-8; j_call: TRBJ1-4; cdr3_nt: TGTGCCAGCAGTTTCGACAGATTAGATAATGAAAAACTGTTTTTT; cdr3_aa: CASSFDRLDNEKLFF
d_call: NA; clone_size: NA; v_call: TRBV7-2; j_call: TRBJ1-6; cdr3_nt: TGTGCCAGCAGCTTACAGGGAGCACCCTCGCCCCTCCACTTT; cdr3_aa: CASSLQGAPSPLHF
d_call: TRBD1; clone_size: NA; v_call: TRBV7-2; j_call: TRBJ1-5; cdr3_nt: TGTGCCAGCAGCCGGACAGGAATTTATAGCAATCAGCCCCAGCATTTT; cdr3_aa: CASSRTGIYSNQPQHF
d_call: TRBD2; clone_size: few; v_call: TRBV9; j_call: TRBJ2-7; cdr3_nt: TGTGCCAGCAGCGTAGGAGGAAGCGGGAACTACGAGCAGTACTTC; cdr3_aa: CASSVGGSGNYEQYF
d_call: TRBD1; clone_size: many; v_call: TRBV19; j_call: TRBJ1-3; cdr3_nt: TGTGCCAGTAGTATAGCGGCCGGGACAGCGAGCTCTGGAAACACCATATATTTT; cdr3_aa: CASSIAAGTASSGNTIYF
d_call: NA; clone_size: NA; v_call: TRBV14; j_call: TRBJ2-3; cdr3_nt: TGTGCCAGCAGCCCCGGGAGCCATACGCAGTATTTT; cdr3_aa: CASSPGSHTQYF
d_call: TRBD2; clone_size: NA; v_call: TRBV7-8; j_call: TRBJ2-1; cdr3_nt: TGTGCCAGCAGCTTAACTAGCGGGACTGTTGAGCAGTTCTTC; cdr3_aa: CASSLTSGTVEQFF
d_call: NA; clone_size: NA; v_call: TRBV5-4; j_call: TRBJ1-2; cdr3_nt: TGTGCCAGCAGCCAAGATCAGGTCGGGTTCGACCATGGCTACACCTTC; cdr3_aa: CASSQDQVGFDHGYTF
d_call: NA; clone_size: many; v_call: TRBV7-3; j_call: TRBJ2-2; cdr3_nt: TGTGCCAGCACCTTAGGGCCTCGCGCGAAGGGCGGGGAGCTGTTTTTT; cdr3_aa: CASTLGPRAKGGELFF
d_call: TRBD1; clone_size: many; v_call: TRBV6-5; j_call: TRBJ1-2; cdr3_nt: TGTGCCAGCAGTTACCTGACAGGGAGAGGCTACACCTTC; cdr3_aa: CASSYLTGRGYTF
d_call: TRBD1; clone_size: NA; v_call: TRBV28; j_call: TRBJ1-1; cdr3_nt: TGTGCCAGCACCCAACCTCCCGGGACAGGGAACACTGAAGCTTTCTTT; cdr3_aa: CASTQPPGTGNTEAFF
d_call: NA; clone_size: few; v_call: TRBV30; j_call: TRBJ2-1; cdr3_nt: TGTGCCGAAGCCCCCCGCGGAGCCCTCAATGAGCAGTTCTTC; cdr3_aa: CAEAPRGALNEQFF
d_call: NA; clone_size: few; v_call: TRBV7-2; j_call: TRBJ2-3; cdr3_nt: TGTGCCAGCAGCCTATCATGGGGAAGCACAGATACGCAGTATTTT; cdr3_aa: CASSLSWGSTDTQYF
d_call: NA; clone_size: NA; v_call: TRBV28; j_call: TRBJ1-2; cdr3_nt: TGTGCCAGTGGTGGGGACTATGGCTACACCTTC; cdr3_aa: CASGGDYGYTF
d_call: TRBD2; clone_size: few; v_call: TRBV9; j_call: TRBJ2-3; cdr3_nt: TGTGCCAGCGCGTCCTGGGGTGGTAGCGGGGGGTTAAGCACAGATACGCAGTATTTT; cdr3_aa: CASASWGGSGGLSTDTQYF
d_call: NA; clone_size: few; v_call: TRBV7-2; j_call: TRBJ1-4; cdr3_nt: TGTGCCAGCAGCTTAGGTCTCCAGGGATATAGTGAAAAACTGTTTTTT; cdr3_aa: CASSLGLQGYSEKLFF
d_call: TRBD1; clone_size: few; v_call: TRBV7-3; j_call: TRBJ1-1; cdr3_nt: TGTGCCAGCAGCTTCACCGGGACAGCTAACACTGAAGCTTTCTTT; cdr3_aa: CASSFTGTANTEAFF
d_call: NA; clone_size: NA; v_call: TRBV9; j_call: TRBJ2-7; cdr3_nt: TGTGCCAGCAGCGTAGGGCGTGGAGAGCAGTACTTC; cdr3_aa: CASSVGRGEQYF
d_call: TRBD2; clone_size: many; v_call: TRBV7-2; j_call: TRBJ2-7; cdr3_nt: TGTGCCAGCAATCTAGCGGGATCTACGAGGCAGTACTTC; cdr3_aa: CASNLAGSTRQYF
d_call: NA; clone_size: few; v_call: TRBV27; j_call: TRBJ1-4; cdr3_nt: TGTGCCAGCAGACGGGAAGGCCCCCCGGAAAAACTGTTTTTT; cdr3_aa: CASRREGPPEKLFF
d_call: NA; clone_size: few; v_call: TRBV7-9; j_call: TRBJ2-3; cdr3_nt: TGTGCCAGCAGCTTAAGATTGGGCGGGGCGACAGATACGCAGTATTTT; cdr3_aa: CASSLRLGGATDTQYF
d_call: NA; clone_size: few; v_call: TRBV7-6; j_call: TRBJ2-7; cdr3_nt: TGTGCCAGCAGCTTACTAGCGTCCTACGAGCAGTACTTC; cdr3_aa: CASSLLASYEQYF
d_call: NA; clone_size: NA; v_call: TRBV29-1; j_call: TRBJ1-1; cdr3_nt: TGCAGCGTTACAGGCGCCGCCAACACTGAAGCTTTCTTT; cdr3_aa: CSVTGAANTEAFF
d_call: NA; clone_size: few; v_call: TRBV5-1; j_call: TRBJ2-3; cdr3_nt: TGCGCCAGCAGCCCGTCGACTCCGACCCCCGGGGGGCAGTATTTT; cdr3_aa: CASSPSTPTPGGQYF
d_call: NA; clone_size: NA; v_call: TRBV6-6; j_call: TRBJ1-1; cdr3_nt: TGTGCCAGCAGTTACGGGTGGGGGGTTGGTGAAGCTTTCTTT; cdr3_aa: CASSYGWGVGEAFF
d_call: TRBD1; clone_size: few; v_call: TRBV7-6; j_call: TRBJ1-1; cdr3_nt: TGTGCCAGCAGCGCCCAGGGGGTTGAAGCTTTCTTT; cdr3_aa: CASSAQGVEAFF
d_call: NA; clone_size: few; v_call: TRBV10-3; j_call: TRBJ2-4; cdr3_nt: TGTGCCAGCAGTGAAGTGTCTGGGTCAAACATTCAGTACTTC; cdr3_aa: CASSEVSGSNIQYF